The entry that follows covers one T cell receptor beta chain sequence. Here immunoSEQ multiplex PCR was the method, and the copy in TCRdb shows in-frame clones only, minus some. The sample records 200,000 to 250,000 clones, over 65% being singletons. The source of the sample is a study of cytotoxic CD8 clonotypes in ibrutinib-treated CLL. Trimming stripped 5 bases from V and 3 bases from J, with 14 bases between. Germline lookup yields CDR1 SGHNT and CDR2 YYREEE (reference sequence). The CDR3 is 14 residues long. The V and J genes are TRBV5-4 and TRBJ1-1, with TRBD1 as a possible D gene (6 bases). The clonotype was recovered from a human donor with chronic lymphocytic leukemia. This material consisted of PBMCs, taken after 12 months of ibrutinib treatment. The DNA for the CDR3 is TGTGCCAGCAGTCGTGAGGGGGGTGACACTGAAGCTTTCTTT. It translates to CASSREGGDTEAFF. The whole variable domain, filled in from reference TRBV5-4 and TRBJ1-1, reads ETGVTQSPTHLIKTRGQQVTLRCSSQSGHNTVSWYQQALGQGPQFIFQYYREEENGRGNFPPRFSGLQFPNYSSELNVNALELDDSALYLCASSREGGDTEAFFGQGTRLTVV.